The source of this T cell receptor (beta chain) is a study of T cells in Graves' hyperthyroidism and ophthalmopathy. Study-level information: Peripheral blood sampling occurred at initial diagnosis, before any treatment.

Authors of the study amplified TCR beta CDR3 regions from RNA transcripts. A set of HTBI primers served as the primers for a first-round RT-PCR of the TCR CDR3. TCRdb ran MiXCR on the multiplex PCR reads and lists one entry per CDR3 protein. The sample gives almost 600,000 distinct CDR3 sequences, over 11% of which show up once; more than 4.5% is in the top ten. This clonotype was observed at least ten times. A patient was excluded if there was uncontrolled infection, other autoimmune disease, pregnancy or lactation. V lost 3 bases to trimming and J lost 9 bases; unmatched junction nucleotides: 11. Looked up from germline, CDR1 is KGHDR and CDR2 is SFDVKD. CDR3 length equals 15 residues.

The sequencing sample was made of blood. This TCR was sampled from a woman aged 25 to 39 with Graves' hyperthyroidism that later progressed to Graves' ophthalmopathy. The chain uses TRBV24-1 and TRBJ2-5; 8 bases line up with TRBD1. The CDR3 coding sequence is TGTGCCACCAGTGATCCACAGGGGGGTCCAGGGTCCCAGTACTTC. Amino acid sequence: CATSDPQGGPGSQYF.